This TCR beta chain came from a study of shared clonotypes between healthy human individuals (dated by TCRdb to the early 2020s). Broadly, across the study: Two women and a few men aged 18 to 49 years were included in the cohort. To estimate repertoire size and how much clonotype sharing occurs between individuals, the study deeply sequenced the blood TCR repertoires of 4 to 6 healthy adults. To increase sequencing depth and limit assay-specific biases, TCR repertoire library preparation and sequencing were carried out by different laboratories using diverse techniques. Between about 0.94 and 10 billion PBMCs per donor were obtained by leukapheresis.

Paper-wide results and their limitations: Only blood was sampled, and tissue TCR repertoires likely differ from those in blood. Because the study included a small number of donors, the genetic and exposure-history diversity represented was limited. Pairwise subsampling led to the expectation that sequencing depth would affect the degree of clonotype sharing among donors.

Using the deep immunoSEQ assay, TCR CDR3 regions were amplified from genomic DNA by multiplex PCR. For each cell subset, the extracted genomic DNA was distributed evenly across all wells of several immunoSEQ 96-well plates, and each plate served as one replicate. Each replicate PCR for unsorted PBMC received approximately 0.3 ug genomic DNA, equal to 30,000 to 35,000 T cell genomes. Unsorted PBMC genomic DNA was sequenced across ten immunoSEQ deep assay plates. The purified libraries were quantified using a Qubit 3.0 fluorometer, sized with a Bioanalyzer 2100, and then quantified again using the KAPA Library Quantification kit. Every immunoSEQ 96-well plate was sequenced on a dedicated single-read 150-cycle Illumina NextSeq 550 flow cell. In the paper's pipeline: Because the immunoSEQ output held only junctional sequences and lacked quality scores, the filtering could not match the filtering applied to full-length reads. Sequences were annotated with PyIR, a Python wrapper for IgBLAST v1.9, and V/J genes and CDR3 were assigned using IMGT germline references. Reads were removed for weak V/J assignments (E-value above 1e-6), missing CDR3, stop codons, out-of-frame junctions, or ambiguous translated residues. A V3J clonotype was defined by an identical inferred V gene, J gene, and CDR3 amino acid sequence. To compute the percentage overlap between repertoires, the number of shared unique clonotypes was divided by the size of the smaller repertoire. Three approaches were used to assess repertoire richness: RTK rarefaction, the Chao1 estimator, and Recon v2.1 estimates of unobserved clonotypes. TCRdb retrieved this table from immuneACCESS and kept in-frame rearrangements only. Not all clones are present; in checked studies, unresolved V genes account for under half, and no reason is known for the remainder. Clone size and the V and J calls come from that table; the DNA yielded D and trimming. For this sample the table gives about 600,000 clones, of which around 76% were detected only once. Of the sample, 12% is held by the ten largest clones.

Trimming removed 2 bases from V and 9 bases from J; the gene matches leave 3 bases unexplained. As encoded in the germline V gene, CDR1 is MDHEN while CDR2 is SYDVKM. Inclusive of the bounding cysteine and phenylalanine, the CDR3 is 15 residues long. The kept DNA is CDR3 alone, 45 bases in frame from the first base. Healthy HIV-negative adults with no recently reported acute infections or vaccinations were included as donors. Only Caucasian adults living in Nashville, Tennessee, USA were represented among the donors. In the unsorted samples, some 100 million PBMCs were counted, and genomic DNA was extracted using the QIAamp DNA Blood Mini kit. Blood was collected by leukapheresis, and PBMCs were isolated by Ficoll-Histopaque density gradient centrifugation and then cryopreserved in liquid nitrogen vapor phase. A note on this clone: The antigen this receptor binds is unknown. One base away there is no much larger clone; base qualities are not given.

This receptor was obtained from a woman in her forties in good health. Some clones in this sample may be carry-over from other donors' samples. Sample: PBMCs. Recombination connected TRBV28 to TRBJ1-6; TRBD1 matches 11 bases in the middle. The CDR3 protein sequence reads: CASSLVGQGVSPLHF. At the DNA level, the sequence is TGTGCCAGCAGTTTAGTGGGACAGGGGGTTTCACCCCTCCACTTT.